The next 7 T cell receptor beta chains were all read from a single sample in a study of T cell responses to AZD1222 COVID-19 vaccine. TCRdb's copy holds only in-frame clones and misses some; the assay was immunoSEQ multiplex PCR. The sample lists 35,000 to 50,000 clones, roughly 78% occurring once. This sample comprised peripheral blood, obtained 28 days after the second dose of the MenACWY control vaccine. The receptors derive from an adult who received the MenACWY meningococcal vaccine as a control.

V is TRBV19 and J is TRBJ2-1; 7 positions agree with TRBD1. J gave up 7 bases and V 6 bases, and 3 bases lay outside the gene matches. The CDR3 totals 12 residues. Germline V CDR1 and CDR2: LNHDA, SQIVND (reference sequence). The chain's CDR3 is CASSQTGNEQFF. DNA for the CDR3: TGTGCCAGTAGCCAGACAGGGAATGAGCAGTTCTTC.

V usage is TRBV15 and J usage is TRBJ2-2; no clear D gene. The CDR3 is 12 residues long. Looked up from germline, CDR1 is LNHNV and CDR2 is YYDKDF (reference sequence). V was shortened by 3 bases and J by 7 bases, with 6 bases between the two germline ends. The CDR3 here is CATSRAFGELFF. In nucleotides, the CDR3 is TGTGCCACCAGCAGGGCTTTCGGGGAGCTGTTTTTT.

Only one count was recorded for this clone. The V gene is TRBV5-4, the J gene TRBJ1-3; 8 nucleotides align to TRBD1. Germline-derived CDR1 and CDR2 are SGHNT and YYREEE (reference sequence). Trimming removed 5 bases from V and 4 bases from J; junction bases left unmatched: 8. The CDR3 spans 15 residues. The CDR3 nucleotides are TGTGCCAGCAGGGACCAGGGGGCAACGGGAAACACCATATATTTT. Translated, it gives CASRDQGATGNTIYF.

This clone was recorded once. V gene TRBV11-3 combines with J gene TRBJ2-7, with D perhaps TRBD1 or TRBD2 (6 bases each). V was pared by 5 bases and J by 7 bases, with 12 bases between. The CDR3 is made up of 12 amino acids. CDR1 is SGHNT, CDR2 YENEEA, per germline. The CDR3 DNA is TGTGCCAGCAGCCACGAAGGGGGGGAGCAGTACGTC. Its protein is CASSHEGGEQYV.

The chain recombines TRBV5-4 with TRBJ1-6; TRBD1 might be the D (6 bases). Germline V gene lookup returns CDR1 SGHNT and CDR2 YYREEE (reference sequence). CDR3 length: 16 amino acids. V lost 3 bases and J 0 bases, leaving 10 bases between the germline ends. CDR3 sequence reads: CASSSGQSSYNSPLHF. CDR3 in DNA: TGTGCCAGCAGCTCCGGACAGAGCTCCTATAATTCACCCCTCCACTTT. Filled out from reference TRBV5-4 and TRBJ1-6, the complete variable domain reads ETGVTQSPTHLIKTRGQQVTLRCSSQSGHNTVSWYQQALGQGPQFIFQYYREEENGRGNFPPRFSGLQFPNYSSELNVNALELDDSALYLCASSSGQSSYNSPLHFGNGTRLTVT.

Notes on this clone: Mismatch with germline at one junction end may stem from a read error. The chain recombines TRBV4-1 with TRBJ1-4; D call uncertain. Looked up from germline, CDR1 is MGHRA and CDR2 is YSYEKL. CDR3 length equals 13 residues. This chain's CDR3 is CASSQEGMPPVSF. The CDR3 DNA reads as TGCGCCAGCAGCCAAGAAGGGATGCCTCCCGTTTCCTTT.

The chain uses TRBV6-6 and TRBJ1-1; TRBD1 matches at 8 bases. Germline lookup yields CDR1 MNHNY and CDR2 SVGAGI (reference sequence). V dropped 0 bases and J dropped 4; count of bases not matched to a gene: 4. The CDR3 is 15 amino acids. Here the CDR3 reads CASSYSSQGATEAFF. The CDR3 region has the DNA TGTGCCAGCAGTTACTCGAGTCAGGGGGCCACTGAAGCTTTCTTT.